Following are 5 T cell receptor beta chains from one sample sequenced in a study of CD8 T cells in Susac syndrome. Reverse transcription of about 0.5 to 1 ug RNA was carried out with random hexamers. One entry per CDR3 protein results from TCRdb running MiXCR on the immunoSEQ multiplex PCR reads. This table holds some 140,000 distinct CDR3 sequences, about 90% found once. Sequenced sample: CD8+ T cells from PBMCs. The origin of the receptors is a human donor with multiple sclerosis.

The rearrangement links TRBV18 to TRBJ2-2; D unclear. Looked up from germline, CDR1 is KGHSH and CDR2 is LQKENI. The ends were cut back, 3 bases at V and 4 bases at J, with 9 bases in the middle. The CDR3 loop spans 14 amino acids. CDR3 in amino acids: CASSPYRATGELFF. DNA of the CDR3: TGTGCCAGCTCACCGTACCGCGCCACCGGGGAGCTGTTTTTT.

The J gene is TRBJ1-2, the V gene TRBV5-6; no definite D call. The CDR3 sequence is 14 residues long. V shed 2 bases and J shed 6 bases, with 14 bases lying between them. CDR1 is SGHDT and CDR2 is YYEEEE in the germline V gene. Here the CDR3 reads CASSLPGGQNGYTF. DNA for the CDR3: TGTGCCAGCAGCTTACCAGGCGGGCAAAATGGCTACACCTTC.

This clonotype is a singleton in its sample. The chain uses TRBV6-2 or TRBV6-3 and TRBJ2-3, with a possible D match to TRBD2 (6 bases). The CDR3 sequence is 12 residues long. The V gene lost 8 bases and the J gene lost 5 bases, with 11 bases spanning the gap. The germline CDR1 and CDR2 sequences are MNHEY and SVGEGT. The CDR3 bases are TGTGCCAGCTGCGGGATCGGAGATACGCAGTATTTT. Residues: CASCGIGDTQYF.

This chain connects TRBV30 to TRBJ1-3; D is uncertain. This CDR3 contains 12 residues. Deletions cut 4 bases from V and 4 bases from J, with 8 bases between. CDR1 is GTSNPN, CDR2 SVGIG, per germline (reference sequence). CDR3 in amino acids: CAWTPTGNTIYF. The CDR3 nucleotides read TGTGCCTGGACCCCCACCGGAAACACCATATATTTT.

The chain recombines TRBV6-1 with TRBJ2-1; D is uncertain. The CDR3 is 13 amino acids. V lost 7 bases to trimming and J lost 9 bases, with 16 bases between them. Germline V gives CDR1 MNHNS, CDR2 SASEGT. The CDR3, as DNA: TGTGCCAGCACCCCCCTGGCTTTCCCTGAGCAGTTCTTC. Amino acids: CASTPLAFPEQFF.